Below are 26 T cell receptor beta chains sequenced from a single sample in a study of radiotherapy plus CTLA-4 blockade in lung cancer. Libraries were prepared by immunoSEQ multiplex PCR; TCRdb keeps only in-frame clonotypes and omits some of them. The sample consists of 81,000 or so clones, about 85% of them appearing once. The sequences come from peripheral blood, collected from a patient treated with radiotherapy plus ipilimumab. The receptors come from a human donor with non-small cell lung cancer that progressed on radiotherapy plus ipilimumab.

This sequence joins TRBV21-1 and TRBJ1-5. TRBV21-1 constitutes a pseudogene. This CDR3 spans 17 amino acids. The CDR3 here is CASSKERRGNSNQPQHF. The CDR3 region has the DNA TGTGCCAGCAGCAAAGAGAGGAGGGGCAATAGCAATCAGCCCCAGCATTTT.

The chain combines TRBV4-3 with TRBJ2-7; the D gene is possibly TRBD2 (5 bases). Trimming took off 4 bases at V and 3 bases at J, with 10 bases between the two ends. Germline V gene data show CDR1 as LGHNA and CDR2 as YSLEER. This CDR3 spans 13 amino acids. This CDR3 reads CASSPQEGYEQYF. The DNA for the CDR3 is TGCGCCAGCAGCCCGCAAGAGGGCTACGAGCAGTACTTC.

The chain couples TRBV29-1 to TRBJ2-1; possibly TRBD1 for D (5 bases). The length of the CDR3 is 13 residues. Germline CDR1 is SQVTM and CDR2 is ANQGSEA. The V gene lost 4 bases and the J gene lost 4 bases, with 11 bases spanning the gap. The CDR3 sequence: CSVGVDRYNEQFF. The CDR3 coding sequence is TGCAGCGTTGGGGTAGACAGATACAATGAGCAGTTCTTC.

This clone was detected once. The CDR3: CASSSLGGNGQPQHF. For the CDR3, the DNA is TGTGCCAGCAGCTCCCTGGGGGGGAATGGTCAGCCCCAGCATTTT. The chain employs TRBV7-2 and TRBJ1-5; possibly TRBD1 for D (5 bases). The CDR3 is 15 amino acids. V shed 4 bases and J shed 6 bases, with 16 bases lying between them. Germline V lookup: CDR1 SGHTA, CDR2 FQGNSA.

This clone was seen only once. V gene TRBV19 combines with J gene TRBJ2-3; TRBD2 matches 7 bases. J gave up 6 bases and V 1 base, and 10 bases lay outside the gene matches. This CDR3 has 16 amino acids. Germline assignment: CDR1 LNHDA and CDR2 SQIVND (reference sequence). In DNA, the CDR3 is TGTGCCAGTAGTATAGGTGGTAGCGGGCCTCGGGATACGCAGTATTTT. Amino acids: CASSIGGSGPRDTQYF.

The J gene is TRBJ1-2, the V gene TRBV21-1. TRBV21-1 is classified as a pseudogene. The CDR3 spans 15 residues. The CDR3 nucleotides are TGTGCCAGCAGCAAAGCCGTGGACGGGAACTATGGCTACACCTTC. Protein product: CASSKAVDGNYGYTF.

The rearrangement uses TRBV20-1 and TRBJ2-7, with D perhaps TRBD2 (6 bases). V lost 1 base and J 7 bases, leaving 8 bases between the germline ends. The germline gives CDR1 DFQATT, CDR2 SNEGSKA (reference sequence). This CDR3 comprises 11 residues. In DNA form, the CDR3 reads TGCAGTGCTAGAGCAGGGAGGGAGCAGTACTTC. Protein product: CSARAGREQYF.

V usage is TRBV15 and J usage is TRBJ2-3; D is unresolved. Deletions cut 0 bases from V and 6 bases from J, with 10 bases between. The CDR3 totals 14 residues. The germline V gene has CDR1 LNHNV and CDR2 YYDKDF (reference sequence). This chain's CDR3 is CATSREQALDTQYF. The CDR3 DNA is TGTGCCACCAGCAGAGAGCAGGCTCTGGATACGCAGTATTTT.

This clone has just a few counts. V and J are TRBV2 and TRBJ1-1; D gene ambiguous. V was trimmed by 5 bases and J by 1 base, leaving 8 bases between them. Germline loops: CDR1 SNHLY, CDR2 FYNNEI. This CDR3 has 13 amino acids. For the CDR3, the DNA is TGTGCCAGCAGTTTACAGCCGAACACTGAAGCTTTCTTT. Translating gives CASSLQPNTEAFF. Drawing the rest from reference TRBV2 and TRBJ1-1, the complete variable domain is EPEVTQTPSHQVTQMGQEVILRCVPISNHLYFYWYRQILGQKVEFLVSFYNNEISEKSEIFDDQFSVERPDGSNFTLKIRSTKLEDSAMYFCASSLQPNTEAFFGQGTRLTVV.

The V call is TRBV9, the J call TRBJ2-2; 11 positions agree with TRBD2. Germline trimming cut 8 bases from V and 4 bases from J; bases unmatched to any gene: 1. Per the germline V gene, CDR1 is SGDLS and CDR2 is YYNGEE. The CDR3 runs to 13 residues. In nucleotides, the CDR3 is TGTGCCAGTGGACTAGCGGGCACCGGGGAGCTGTTTTTT. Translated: CASGLAGTGELFF.

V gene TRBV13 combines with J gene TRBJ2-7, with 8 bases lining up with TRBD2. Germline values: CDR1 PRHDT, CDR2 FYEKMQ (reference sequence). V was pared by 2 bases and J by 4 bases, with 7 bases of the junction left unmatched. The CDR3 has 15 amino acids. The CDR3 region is CASSLRGSGVYEQYF. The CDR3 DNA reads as TGTGCCAGCAGCTTACGGGGTAGCGGGGTTTACGAGCAGTACTTC.

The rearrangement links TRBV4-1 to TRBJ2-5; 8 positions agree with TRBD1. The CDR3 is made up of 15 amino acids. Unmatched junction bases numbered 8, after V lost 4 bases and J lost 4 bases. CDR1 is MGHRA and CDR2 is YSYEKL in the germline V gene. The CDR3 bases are TGCGCCAGCAGCCCCCTCCGGACAGGGCGAGAGACCCAGTACTTC. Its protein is CASSPLRTGRETQYF.

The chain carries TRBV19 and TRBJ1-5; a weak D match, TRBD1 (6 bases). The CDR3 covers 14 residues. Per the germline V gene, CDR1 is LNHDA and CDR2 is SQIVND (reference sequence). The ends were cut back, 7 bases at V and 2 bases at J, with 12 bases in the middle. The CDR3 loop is CASTPWTGNQPQHF. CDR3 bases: TGTGCCAGTACTCCCTGGACAGGCAATCAGCCCCAGCATTTT.

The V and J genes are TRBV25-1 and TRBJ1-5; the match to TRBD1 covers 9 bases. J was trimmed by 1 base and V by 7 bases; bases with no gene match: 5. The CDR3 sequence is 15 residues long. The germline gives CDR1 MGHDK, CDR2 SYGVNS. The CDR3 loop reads CASNWDRESNQPQHF. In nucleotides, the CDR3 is TGTGCCAGCAATTGGGACAGGGAAAGCAATCAGCCCCAGCATTTT.

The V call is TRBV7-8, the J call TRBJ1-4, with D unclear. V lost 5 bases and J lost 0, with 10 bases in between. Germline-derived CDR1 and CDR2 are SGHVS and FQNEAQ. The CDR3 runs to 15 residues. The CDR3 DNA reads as TGTGCCAGCAGCATTAACATTGCAACTAATGAAAAACTGTTTTTT. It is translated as CASSINIATNEKLFF.

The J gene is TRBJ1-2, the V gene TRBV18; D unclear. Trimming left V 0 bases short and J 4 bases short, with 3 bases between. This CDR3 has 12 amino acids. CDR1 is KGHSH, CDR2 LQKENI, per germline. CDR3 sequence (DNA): TGTGCCAGCTCACCACCGGGCTATGGCTACACCTTC. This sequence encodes CASSPPGYGYTF.

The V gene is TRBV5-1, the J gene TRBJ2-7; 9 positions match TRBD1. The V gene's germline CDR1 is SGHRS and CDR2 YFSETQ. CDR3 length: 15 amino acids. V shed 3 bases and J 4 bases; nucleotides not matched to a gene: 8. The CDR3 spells CASSSDRGVRYEQYF. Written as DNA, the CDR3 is TGCGCCAGCAGCTCCGACAGGGGGGTTCGGTACGAGCAGTACTTC.

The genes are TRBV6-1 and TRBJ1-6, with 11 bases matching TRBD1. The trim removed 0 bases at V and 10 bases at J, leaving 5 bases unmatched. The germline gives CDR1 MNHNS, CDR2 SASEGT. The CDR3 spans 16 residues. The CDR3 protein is CASSEAGQGAGSPLHF. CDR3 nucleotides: TGTGCCAGCAGTGAAGCCGGACAGGGGGCTGGATCACCCCTCCACTTT.

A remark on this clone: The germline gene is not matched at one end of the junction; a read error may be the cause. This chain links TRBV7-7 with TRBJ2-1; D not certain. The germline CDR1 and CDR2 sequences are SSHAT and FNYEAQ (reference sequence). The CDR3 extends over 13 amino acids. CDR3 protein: CASSLVPKNEQFF. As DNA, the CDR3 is TGTGCTAGCAGCTTAGTACCTAAGAATGAGCAGTTCTTC.

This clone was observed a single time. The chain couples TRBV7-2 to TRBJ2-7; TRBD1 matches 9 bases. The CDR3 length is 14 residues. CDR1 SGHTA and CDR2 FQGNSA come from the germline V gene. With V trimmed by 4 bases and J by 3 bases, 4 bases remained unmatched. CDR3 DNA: TGTGCCAGCAGCTCAAGACAGGGGGGCTACGAGCAGTACTTC. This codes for CASSSRQGGYEQYF.

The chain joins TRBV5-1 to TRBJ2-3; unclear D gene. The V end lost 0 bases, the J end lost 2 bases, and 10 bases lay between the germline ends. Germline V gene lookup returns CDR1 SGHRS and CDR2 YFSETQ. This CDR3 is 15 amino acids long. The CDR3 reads CASSLVGGLTDTQYF. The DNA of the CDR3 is TGCGCCAGCAGCTTGGTGGGCGGCCTCACAGATACGCAGTATTTT.

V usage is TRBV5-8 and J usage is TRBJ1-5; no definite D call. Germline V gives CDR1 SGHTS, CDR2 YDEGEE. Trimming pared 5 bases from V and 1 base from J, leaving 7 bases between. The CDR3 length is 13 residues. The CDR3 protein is CASRMQSNQPQHF. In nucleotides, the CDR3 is TGTGCCAGCAGGATGCAGAGCAATCAGCCCCAGCATTTT.

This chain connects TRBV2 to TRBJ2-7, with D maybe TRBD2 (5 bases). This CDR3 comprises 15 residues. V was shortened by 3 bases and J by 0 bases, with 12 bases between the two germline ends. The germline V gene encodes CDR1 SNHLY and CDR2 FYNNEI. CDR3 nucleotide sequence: TGTGCCAGCAGTGACGCAGCGGCCCTCTCCTACGAGCAGTACTTC. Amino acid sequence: CASSDAAALSYEQYF. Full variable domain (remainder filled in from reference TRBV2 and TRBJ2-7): EPEVTQTPSHQVTQMGQEVILRCVPISNHLYFYWYRQILGQKVEFLVSFYNNEISEKSEIFDDQFSVERPDGSNFTLKIRSTKLEDSAMYFCASSDAAALSYEQYFGPGTRLTVT.

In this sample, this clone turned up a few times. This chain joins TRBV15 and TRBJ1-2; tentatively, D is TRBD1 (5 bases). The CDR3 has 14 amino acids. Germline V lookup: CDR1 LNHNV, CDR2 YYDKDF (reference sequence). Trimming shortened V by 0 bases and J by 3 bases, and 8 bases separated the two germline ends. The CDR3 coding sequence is TGTGCCACCAGCAGAGAAGGAGGGGACTATGGCTACACCTTC. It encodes CATSREGGDYGYTF.

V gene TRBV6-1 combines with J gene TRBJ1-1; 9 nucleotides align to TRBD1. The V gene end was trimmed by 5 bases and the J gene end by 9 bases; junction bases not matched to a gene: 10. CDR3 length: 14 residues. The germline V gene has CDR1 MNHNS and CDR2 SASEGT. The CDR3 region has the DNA TGTGCCAGCAGTACAGGGGGCTGGTGGGAAAAAGCTTTCTTT. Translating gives CASSTGGWWEKAFF.

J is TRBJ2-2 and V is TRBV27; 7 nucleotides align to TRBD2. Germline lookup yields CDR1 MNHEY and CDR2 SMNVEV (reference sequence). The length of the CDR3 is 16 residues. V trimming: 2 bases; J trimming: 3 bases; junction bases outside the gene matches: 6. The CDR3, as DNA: TGTGCCAGCAGTTTAAGTTGGGGGGGGTACACCGGGGAGCTGTTTTTT. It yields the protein CASSLSWGGYTGELFF.